Listed here are 28 T cell receptor beta chains from one sample, sequenced in a study of beta chain features in type 1 diabetes. Expressed TCRB transcripts were sequenced after all isolated RNA was converted to cDNA. Assay: immunoSEQ multiplex PCR; the TCRdb copy retains only in-frame clones and omits some. The table records 810,000 or so clones, around a sixth of them present only once. Material: naive CD4+ T cells from blood. The receptors shown here come from a woman aged 18-29 years in good health.

This sequence joins TRBV10-3 and TRBJ2-3; D is unresolved. The length of the CDR3 is 13 residues. Germline V gives CDR1 ENHRY, CDR2 SYGVKD. V lost 6 bases, J lost 4 bases, and 11 bases lay in between. The CDR3 nucleotides read TGTGCCATCAGCCTGGTTATGGCAGATACGCAGTATTTT. As protein: CAISLVMADTQYF.

This clone came up a few times. The chain employs TRBV27 and TRBJ2-7; D is possibly TRBD1 (6 bases). This CDR3 contains 12 residues. From germline, CDR1 is MNHEY and CDR2 SMNVEV (reference sequence). V was cut by 6 bases and J by 7 bases, with 13 bases left in between. CDR3 region: CASRRTEEEQYF. CDR3 nucleotide sequence: TGTGCCAGCAGAAGGACAGAGGAAGAGCAGTACTTC.

The genes are TRBV5-1 and TRBJ2-7, with D maybe TRBD2 (5 bases). CDR1 is SGHRS and CDR2 is YFSETQ in the germline V gene. Deletions cut 4 bases from V and 5 bases from J, with 16 bases between. The CDR3 runs to 14 residues. CDR3 region: CASSPAPGWNEQYF. The CDR3 DNA reads TGCGCCAGCAGCCCGGCTCCGGGATGGAACGAGCAGTACTTC.

V and J are TRBV5-6 and TRBJ2-3; 8 nucleotides agree with TRBD2. From germline, CDR1 is SGHDT and CDR2 YYEEEE. The CDR3 spans 16 residues. V dropped 4 bases and J dropped 4; count of bases not matched to a gene: 11. This CDR3 is CASSRRQTSVADTQYF. The CDR3 coding sequence is TGTGCCAGCAGCCGACGCCAGACTAGCGTGGCAGATACGCAGTATTTT.

Concerning this clone itself: A read error may produce the germline difference seen at one junction end. The chain couples TRBV10-3 to TRBJ1-2; TRBD1 aligns across 8 bases. Germline CDR1 reads ENHRY; CDR2 reads SYGVKD. This CDR3 spans 12 amino acids. CDR3 in amino acids: CAVSDRGYGYTF. The CDR3 DNA reads TGTGCCGTCAGTGACAGGGGTTATGGCTACACCTTC.

In this sample, this clone turned up a few times. The rearrangement uses TRBV2 and TRBJ2-2; D remains unclear. Deletions cut 4 bases from V and 6 bases from J, with 9 bases between. The CDR3 has 13 amino acids. Per germline, CDR1 SNHLY and CDR2 FYNNEI. The CDR3 bases are TGTGCCAGCAGTGCAGAGGTATCCGGGGAGCTGTTTTTT. Translation: CASSAEVSGELFF.

The chain joins TRBV2 to TRBJ2-7; D tentatively fits TRBD1 or TRBD2 (5 bases each). Germline lookup yields CDR1 SNHLY and CDR2 FYNNEI. V was clipped by 5 bases and J by 3 bases, with 14 bases between them. The CDR3 spans 14 residues. CDR3 nucleotide sequence: TGTGCCAGCAGTTGGGACGCACACAACTACGAGCAGTACTTC. Protein product: CASSWDAHNYEQYF.

This clone was counted a few times. The chain recombines TRBV7-2 with TRBJ2-3; D remains unclear. CDR1 is SGHTA, CDR2 FQGNSA, per germline. V was pared by 1 base and J by 0 bases, with 8 bases between. CDR3 length equals 15 residues. The CDR3 loop is CASSLVLGSTDTQYF. The CDR3 region has the DNA TGTGCCAGCAGCTTAGTTTTGGGTAGCACAGATACGCAGTATTTT.

The V gene is TRBV5-4, the J gene TRBJ2-1, with TRBD1 identical over 8 bases. The CDR3 sequence is 15 residues long. CDR1 is SGHNT and CDR2 is YYREEE in the germline V gene (reference sequence). The V segment lost 4 bases and the J segment 2 bases; nucleotides outside the gene matches: 5. The DNA of the CDR3 is TGTGCCAGCAGCCCCGGACAGGGTGCCTACAATGAGCAGTTCTTC. Encoded protein: CASSPGQGAYNEQFF.

This clone has just a few counts. The gene calls are TRBV4-3 and TRBJ2-1; 10 bases match TRBD1. Unmatched junction bases numbered 6, after V lost 1 base and J lost 6 bases. The CDR3 is 16 amino acids. Germline CDR1 and CDR2: LGHNA and YSLEER. In DNA form, the CDR3 reads TGCGCCAGCAGCCAAGTAGCGGGGACAGGGGCCAATGAGCAGTTCTTC. It is translated as CASSQVAGTGANEQFF.

Regarding this clone: Other DNA sequences in the sample encode the same CDR3. The J gene is TRBJ2-2, the V gene TRBV2, with D unclear. Per the germline V gene, CDR1 is SNHLY and CDR2 is FYNNEI. The CDR3 runs to 13 residues. Deletions cut 6 bases from V and 1 base from J, with 6 bases between. The CDR3 region is CASSRQNTGELFF. CDR3 nucleotides: TGTGCCAGCAGCAGACAGAACACCGGGGAGCTGTTTTTT.

This clone was seen more than once but under ten times. The chain is built from TRBV9 and TRBJ2-5; D not resolved. CDR1 and CDR2 (germline): SGDLS, YYNGEE. Trimming shortened V by 2 bases and J by 1 base, and 12 bases separated the two germline ends. This CDR3 contains 15 residues. The CDR3 protein is CASSVIGRGQETQYF. The DNA for the CDR3 is TGTGCCAGCAGCGTTATCGGGCGAGGCCAAGAGACCCAGTACTTC.

The J gene is TRBJ2-3, the V gene TRBV10-3, with 13 bases that match TRBD2. The germline gives CDR1 ENHRY, CDR2 SYGVKD. V dropped 6 bases and J dropped 5; count of bases not matched to a gene: 2. CDR3 length equals 14 residues. The CDR3 sequence: CAISGTSGKDTQYF. The CDR3 coding sequence is TGTGCCATCAGCGGGACTAGCGGGAAAGATACGCAGTATTTT.

This clone was seen a handful of times. The chain couples TRBV25-1 to TRBJ1-2; no firm D call. Trimming shortened V by 7 bases and J by 7 bases, and 10 bases separated the two germline ends. CDR3 length: 11 residues. Germline V lookup: CDR1 MGHDK, CDR2 SYGVNS. The CDR3 DNA is TGTGCCAGCACCTCTTCCGCTGGCTACACCTTC. This gives the protein CASTSSAGYTF.

This sequence joins TRBV10-1 and TRBJ2-3, with D possibly being TRBD1 or TRBD2 (5 bases each). With 5 bases removed from V and 0 bases from J, the gap between germline ends came to 9 bases. The CDR3 is made up of 14 amino acids. CDR1 is WNHNN and CDR2 is SYGVQD in the germline V gene (reference sequence). As DNA, the CDR3 is TGCGCCAGCAGTCGGGACCAGAGCACAGATACGCAGTATTTT. Translating it yields CASSRDQSTDTQYF.

This clone occurred a few times. The gene calls are TRBV7-9 and TRBJ2-1; 10 bases agree with TRBD2. Per the germline V gene, CDR1 is SEHNR and CDR2 is FQNEAQ (reference sequence). The CDR3 extends over 16 amino acids. Trimming removed 4 bases from V and 6 bases from J; junction bases left unmatched: 9. The CDR3 DNA reads TGTGCCAGCAGCTCAGAAGCGGGAGGGCCTCTCAATGAGCAGTTCTTC. It specifies CASSSEAGGPLNEQFF.

This clone was observed a few times. The rearrangement joins TRBV9 to TRBJ2-1; 10 bases line up with TRBD2. The CDR3 totals 15 residues. The germline CDR1 and CDR2 sequences are SGDLS and YYNGEE. V shed 9 bases, J shed 0 bases, and the junction held 6 bases outside the gene matches. Written as DNA, the CDR3 is TGTGCCACTCTAGCGGGAGAGGGCTCCTACAATGAGCAGTTCTTC. Protein: CATLAGEGSYNEQFF.

This chain connects TRBV5-1 to TRBJ2-7; 10 bases align to TRBD2. Unmatched junction bases numbered 6, after V lost 2 bases and J lost 4 bases. The CDR3 sequence is 15 residues long. In germline, CDR1 is SGHRS, CDR2 YFSETQ. CDR3: CASSLGQTSGYEQYF. DNA for the CDR3: TGCGCCAGCAGCTTAGGTCAGACTAGCGGGTACGAGCAGTACTTC.

This chain links TRBV28 with TRBJ2-1, with a tentative D call TRBD2 (6 bases). The CDR3 has 14 amino acids. The V gene's germline CDR1 is MDHEN and CDR2 SYDVKM. The V and J ends lost 4 bases and 6 bases respectively, with 13 bases between them. The CDR3 DNA follows: TGTGCCAGCAGTTCCCTGCCCGGGAGCAATGAGCAGTTCTTC. This codes for CASSSLPGSNEQFF. The full variable domain, with the rest looked up from reference TRBV28 and TRBJ2-1, is DVKVTQSSRYLVKRTGEKVFLECVQDMDHENMFWYRQDPGLGLRLIYFSYDVKMKEKGDIPEGYSVSREKKERFSLILESASTNQTSMYLCASSSLPGSNEQFFGPGTRLTVL.

The chain uses TRBV7-9 and TRBJ1-2; TRBD1 is a possible D gene (5 bases). Germline V gene data show CDR1 as SEHNR and CDR2 as FQNEAQ (reference sequence). CDR3 length equals 14 residues. V was clipped by 1 base and J by 8 bases, with 14 bases between them. The CDR3 nucleotides are TGTGCCAGCAGCTTAGATGGGGGACCCACCGGCTACACCTTC. This encodes CASSLDGGPTGYTF.

This clone was observed a handful of times. The chain carries TRBV4-2 and TRBJ1-3; 7 bases are a match to TRBD1. Germline V gene sequence: CDR1 LGHNA, CDR2 YNFKEQ. CDR3 length: 15 amino acids. Germline trimming cut 0 bases from V and 4 bases from J; bases unmatched to any gene: 3. The CDR3 DNA reads TGTGCCAGCAGCCAAGATGCGGACAGGGGAAACACCATATATTTT. As protein: CASSQDADRGNTIYF.

This chain joins TRBV15 and TRBJ1-4; TRBD1 might be the D (6 bases). There are 13 residues in the CDR3. Germline CDR1 reads LNHNV; CDR2 reads YYDKDF (reference sequence). The V end was cut by 6 bases, the J end by 5 bases, with 10 bases between. The CDR3 nucleotides read TGTGCCACCAGGCACAGGGTGAATGAAAAACTGTTTTTT. It specifies CATRHRVNEKLFF.

The chain is built from TRBV4-2 and TRBJ2-5, with 9 bases lining up with TRBD1. This CDR3 is built from 15 residues. V was clipped by 1 base and J by 3 bases; unmatched bases: 3. Germline V CDR1 and CDR2: LGHNA, YNFKEQ. The CDR3 spells CASSQGGQGKETQYF. In DNA, the CDR3 is TGTGCCAGCAGCCAAGGTGGACAGGGGAAAGAGACCCAGTACTTC.

The chain is built from TRBV9 and TRBJ1-2; weak D call: TRBD1 (5 bases). Germline lookup yields CDR1 SGDLS and CDR2 YYNGEE. The CDR3 totals 15 residues. The V gene lost 0 bases and the J gene lost 2 bases, with 11 bases spanning the gap. CDR3 nucleotides: TGTGCCAGCAGCGTAGGGCTTGGGGGGAACTATGGCTACACCTTC. It specifies CASSVGLGGNYGYTF.

The V and J genes are TRBV9 and TRBJ1-2, with 10 bases that match TRBD1. The CDR3 totals 17 residues. The germline CDR1 and CDR2 sequences are SGDLS and YYNGEE. V lost 2 bases and J lost 8; bases outside the gene matches: 15. CDR3 region: CASSVGTGVVKGHGYTF. CDR3 DNA sequence: TGTGCCAGCAGCGTGGGGACAGGGGTGGTCAAGGGGCACGGCTACACCTTC.

The genes are TRBV29-1 and TRBJ2-7; a possible D gene is TRBD2 (6 bases). CDR1 SQVTM and CDR2 ANQGSEA come from the germline V gene. Between the trimmed V and J ends, which lost 7 bases and 4 bases, there was a span of 29 bases. The CDR3 totals 17 residues. The CDR3 nucleotides are TGCAGCGAGGGGCTGGGGCCCCCTTGCGGGAATTCATACGAGCAGTACTTC. Residues: CSEGLGPPCGNSYEQYF.

The sample holds a few counts of this clone. This rearrangement joins TRBV4-3 to TRBJ1-4; D is possibly TRBD1 (5 bases). Germline loops: CDR1 LGHNA, CDR2 YSLEER. The V gene lost 0 bases and the J gene lost 10 bases, with 15 bases spanning the gap. The CDR3 has 15 amino acids. DNA for the CDR3: TGCGCCAGCAGCCAAGATAACTCAGGGTTAGGAAAACTGTTTTTT. It yields the protein CASSQDNSGLGKLFF.

This clone was detected a few times. The chain couples TRBV7-2 to TRBJ2-7, with TRBD1 matching over 10 bases. This CDR3 spans 16 amino acids. V shed 2 bases and J 6 bases; nucleotides not matched to a gene: 10. Germline CDR1 is SGHTA and CDR2 is FQGNSA. The CDR3: CASSLKGQGGVSEQYF. Written as DNA, the CDR3 is TGTGCCAGCAGCTTAAAAGGACAGGGGGGTGTCAGCGAGCAGTACTTC.